The clone carrying this TCR beta chain was picked up one time. V was cut by 6 bases and J by 4 bases, with 13 bases left in between. CDR1 LGHNA and CDR2 YSLEER come from the germline V gene. The CDR3 totals 13 residues. The record originates from a study of T cell responses to AZD1222 COVID-19 vaccine. Sequenced by immunoSEQ multiplex PCR; TCRdb stores in-frame clones only, minus some. The sample lists 54,000 or so clones, 80% to 90% occurring once. The specimen comprised peripheral blood, sampled on day 0 of AZD1222 vaccination. The chain joins TRBV4-3 to TRBJ2-7; possible D gene TRBD2, 5 bases. The receptor was isolated from an adult in good health. This CDR3 reads CASSGQRSYEQYF. DNA of the CDR3: TGCGCCAGCAGTGGGCAGCGGAGTTACGAGCAGTACTTC.